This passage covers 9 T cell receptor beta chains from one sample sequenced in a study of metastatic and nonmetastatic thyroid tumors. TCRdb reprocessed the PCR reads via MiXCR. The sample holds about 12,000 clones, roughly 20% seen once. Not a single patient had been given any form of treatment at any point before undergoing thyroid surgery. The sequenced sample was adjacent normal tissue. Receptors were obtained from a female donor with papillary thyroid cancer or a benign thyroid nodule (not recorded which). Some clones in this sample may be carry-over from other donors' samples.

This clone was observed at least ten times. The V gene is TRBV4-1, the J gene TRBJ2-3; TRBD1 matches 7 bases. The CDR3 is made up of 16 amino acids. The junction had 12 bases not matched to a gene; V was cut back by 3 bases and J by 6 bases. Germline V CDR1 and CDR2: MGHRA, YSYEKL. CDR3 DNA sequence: TGCGCCAGCAGCCACTTTGGACAGGCGGATCGGGATACGCAGTATTTT. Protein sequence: CASSHFGQADRDTQYF.

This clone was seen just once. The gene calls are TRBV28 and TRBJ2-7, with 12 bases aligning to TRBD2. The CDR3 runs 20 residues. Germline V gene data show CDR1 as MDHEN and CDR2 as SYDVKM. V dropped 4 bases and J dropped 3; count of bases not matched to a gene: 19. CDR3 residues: CASSSRDRVGTSGSLYEQYF. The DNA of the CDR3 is TGTGCCAGCAGTTCACGGGACAGGGTCGGGACTAGCGGGTCACTCTACGAGCAGTACTTC.

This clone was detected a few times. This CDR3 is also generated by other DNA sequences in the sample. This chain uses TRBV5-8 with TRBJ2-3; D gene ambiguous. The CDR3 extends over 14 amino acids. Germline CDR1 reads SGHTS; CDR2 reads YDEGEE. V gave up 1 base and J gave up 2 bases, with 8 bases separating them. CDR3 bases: TGTGCCAGCAGCTTGCGAACGGCCACAGATACGCAGTATTTT. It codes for CASSLRTATDTQYF.

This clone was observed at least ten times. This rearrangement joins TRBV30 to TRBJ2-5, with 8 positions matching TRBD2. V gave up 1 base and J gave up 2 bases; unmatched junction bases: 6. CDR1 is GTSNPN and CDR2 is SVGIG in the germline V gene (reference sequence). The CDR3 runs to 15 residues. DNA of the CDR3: TGTGCCTGGAGTGACACGGGAGGGCTTCAAGAGACCCAGTACTTC. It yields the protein CAWSDTGGLQETQYF.

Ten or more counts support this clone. The CDR3 here is CSAARRGFVDTEAFF. The CDR3 DNA reads TGCAGTGCAGCCCGGCGGGGATTCGTGGACACTGAAGCTTTCTTT. This chain links TRBV20-1 with TRBJ1-1; unclear D gene. CDR3 size: 15 residues. CDR1 and CDR2 (germline): DFQATT, SNEGSKA (reference sequence). Trimming took 6 bases from V and 3 from J, leaving 20 bases between them.

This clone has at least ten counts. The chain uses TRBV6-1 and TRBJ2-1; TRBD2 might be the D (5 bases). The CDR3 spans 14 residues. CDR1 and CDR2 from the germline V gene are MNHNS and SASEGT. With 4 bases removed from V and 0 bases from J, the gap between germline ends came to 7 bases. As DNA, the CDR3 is TGTGCCAGCAGTGCTAGCAGCTCCTACAATGAGCAGTTCTTC. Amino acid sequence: CASSASSSYNEQFF.

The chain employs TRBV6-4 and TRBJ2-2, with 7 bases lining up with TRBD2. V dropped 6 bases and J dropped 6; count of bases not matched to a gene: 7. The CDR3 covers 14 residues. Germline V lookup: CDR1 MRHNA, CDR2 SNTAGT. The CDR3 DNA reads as TGTGCCAGCAGCCGTACGGGAGGCCCCGGGGAGCTGTTTTTT. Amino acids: CASSRTGGPGELFF.

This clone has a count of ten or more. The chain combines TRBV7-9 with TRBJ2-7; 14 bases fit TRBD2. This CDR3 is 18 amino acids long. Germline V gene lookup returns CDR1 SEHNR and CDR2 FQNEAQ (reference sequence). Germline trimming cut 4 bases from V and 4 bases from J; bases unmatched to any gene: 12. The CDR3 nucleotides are TGTGCCAGCAGCTCCCCTCCGACTAGCGGGAGGGCCGGTTACGAGCAGTACTTC. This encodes CASSSPPTSGRAGYEQYF.

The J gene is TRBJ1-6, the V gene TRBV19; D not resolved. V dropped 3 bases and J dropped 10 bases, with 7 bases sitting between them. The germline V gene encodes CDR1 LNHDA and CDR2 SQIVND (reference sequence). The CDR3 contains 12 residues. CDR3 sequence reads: CASSISRSPLHF. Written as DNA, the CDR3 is TGTGCCAGTAGTATTTCTCGATCACCCCTCCACTTT. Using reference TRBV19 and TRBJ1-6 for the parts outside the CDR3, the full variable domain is DGGITQSPKYLFRKEGQNVTLSCEQNLNHDAMYWYRQDPGQGLRLIYYSQIVNDFQKGDIAEGYSVSREKKESFPLTVTSAQKNPTAFYLCASSISRSPLHFGNGTRLTVT.